The 14 T cell receptor beta chains below were found in one sample sequenced in a study of OX40 agonist ivuxolimab in advanced cancers. Method: immunoSEQ multiplex PCR; TCRdb's copy keeps in-frame clones and lacks some. This table holds some 78,000 clones, roughly 92% found once. The sequencing used CD4+ or CD8+ T cells sorted from blood, collected in a trial of the OX40 agonist ivuxolimab. The origin of the receptors is an adult with an advanced solid tumor such as melanoma, head and neck, liver or kidney cancer.

The V and J genes are TRBV5-1 and TRBJ1-2, with 8 bases lining up with TRBD1. This CDR3 is built from 14 residues. Germline assignment: CDR1 SGHRS and CDR2 YFSETQ. V dropped 0 bases and J dropped 6; count of bases not matched to a gene: 4. The CDR3 coding sequence is TGCGCCAGCAGCTTGGCTCAGACAGGGGATGGCTACACCTTC. Encoded protein: CASSLAQTGDGYTF.

This clone was recorded once. The rearrangement links TRBV30 to TRBJ1-6, with D uncertain. V dropped 2 bases and J dropped 9 bases, with 14 bases sitting between them. The CDR3 spans 14 residues. The V gene's germline CDR1 is GTSNPN and CDR2 SVGIG (reference sequence). DNA of the CDR3: TGTGCCTGGAGTAGACACCGAATCTCTTCACCCCTCCACTTT. Its protein is CAWSRHRISSPLHF.

DNA of the CDR3: TGTGCCAGCGACGAAGTCACCGTAGATGAGCAGTTCTTC. It translates to CASDEVTVDEQFF. The V and J genes are TRBV2 and TRBJ2-1; D unresolved. The CDR3 loop spans 13 amino acids. Germline-derived CDR1 and CDR2 are SNHLY and FYNNEI. The ends were cut back, 8 bases at V and 8 bases at J, with 16 bases in the middle.

This clone was counted a few times. The V gene is TRBV30, the J gene TRBJ1-3; D is ambiguous. This CDR3 has 12 residues. CDR1 is GTSNPN, CDR2 SVGIG, per germline (reference sequence). V was pared by 2 bases and J by 7 bases, with 9 bases between. Here the CDR3 reads CAWSPDGNTIYF. DNA for the CDR3: TGTGCCTGGAGTCCGGACGGGAACACCATATATTTT.

This chain links TRBV19 with TRBJ2-3; the D is unclear. V lost 10 bases and J lost 4, with 9 bases in between. Germline-derived CDR1 and CDR2 are LNHDA and SQIVND (reference sequence). The CDR3 extends over 11 amino acids. In DNA form, the CDR3 reads TGTGCCACTGGGCCGGCAGATACGCAGTATTTT. Protein: CATGPADTQYF.

The chain joins TRBV7-2 to TRBJ1-5, with 8 bases aligning to TRBD1. With V trimmed by 5 bases and J by 5 bases, 5 bases remained unmatched. The CDR3 has 14 amino acids. CDR1 SGHTA and CDR2 FQGNSA come from the germline V gene. CDR3 residues: CASSPRQGYQPQHF. CDR3 in DNA: TGTGCCAGCAGCCCACGACAGGGGTATCAGCCCCAGCATTTT.

The chain carries TRBV5-1 and TRBJ2-7, with TRBD2 matching over 14 bases. V dropped 4 bases and J dropped 10; count of bases not matched to a gene: 7. This CDR3 is built from 14 residues. Per germline, CDR1 SGHRS and CDR2 YFSETQ. The chain's CDR3 is CASSPWTSGGRQYF. Written as DNA, the CDR3 is TGCGCCAGCAGCCCCTGGACTAGCGGGGGGCGACAGTACTTC.

This clone was seen only once. This chain uses TRBV7-2 with TRBJ2-5, with TRBD1 matching over 7 bases. There are 13 residues in the CDR3. CDR1 is SGHTA, CDR2 FQGNSA, per germline. J lost 2 bases, V lost 4 bases, and 1 base had no gene match. The chain's CDR3 is CASSYRGQETQYF. Written as DNA, the CDR3 is TGTGCCAGCAGCTACAGGGGACAAGAGACCCAGTACTTC.

The gene calls are TRBV6-6 and TRBJ1-2; 9 bases agree with TRBD1. There are 14 residues in the CDR3. CDR1 is MNHNY and CDR2 is SVGAGI in the germline V gene (reference sequence). J gave up 3 bases and V 6 bases, and 5 bases lay outside the gene matches. The CDR3 spells CASRNRGQDYGYTF. DNA for the CDR3: TGTGCCAGCAGGAACAGGGGGCAAGACTATGGCTACACCTTC.

This chain links TRBV5-4 with TRBJ2-2; maybe TRBD2 (6 bases). Trimming stripped 0 bases from V and 2 bases from J, with 8 bases between. The CDR3 loop spans 15 amino acids. Germline-derived CDR1 and CDR2 are SGHNT and YYREEE (reference sequence). Here the CDR3 reads CASSLDGTNTGELFF. The CDR3 DNA reads as TGTGCCAGCAGCTTGGATGGGACTAACACCGGGGAGCTGTTTTTT.

The gene calls are TRBV5-1 and TRBJ1-2, with unresolved D. The V end was cut by 4 bases, the J end by 8 bases, with 15 bases between. The CDR3 runs to 13 residues. Germline CDR1 and CDR2: SGHRS and YFSETQ. The CDR3 loop reads CASSASGRSGYTF. The CDR3 DNA sequence: TGCGCCAGCAGCGCCTCGGGGAGAAGCGGCTACACCTTC.

The V call is TRBV27, the J call TRBJ2-3; 8 bases line up with TRBD1. The germline gives CDR1 MNHEY, CDR2 SMNVEV (reference sequence). J lost 1 base, V lost 4 bases, and 7 bases had no gene match. This CDR3 is built from 16 residues. The CDR3 is CASSYPGTGGTDTQYF. CDR3 DNA sequence: TGTGCCAGCAGTTACCCCGGGACAGGCGGCACAGATACGCAGTATTTT.

DNA for the CDR3: TGTGCCAGCAACACACAGGGGAGGAATGAGCAGTTCTTC. This translates into CASNTQGRNEQFF. The chain joins TRBV28 to TRBJ2-1, with a weak D call TRBD1 (7 bases). Per the germline V gene, CDR1 is MDHEN and CDR2 is SYDVKM. The germline V and J ends were trimmed by 7 bases and 7 bases, with 14 bases remaining between them. This CDR3 has 13 amino acids.

In nucleotides, the CDR3 is TGTGCCAGCAGCCCCCAGGGGGGGCACATTCAGTACTTC. This gives the protein CASSPQGGHIQYF. The V call is TRBV14, the J call TRBJ2-4; D might be TRBD1 or TRBD2, each matching 7 bases. Trimming took off 4 bases at V and 8 bases at J, with 12 bases between the two ends. Germline CDR1 SGHDN, CDR2 FVKESK. The length of the CDR3 is 13 residues.